The entry that follows covers one T cell receptor (beta chain) sequence. What it binds is unknown. Cells sorted as Tregs were CD4+, CD25+ and CD127-/low. Full-length variable regions came from constant-region reverse primers plus semi-nested Nested Universal Primer A PCR. MiXCR, run by TCRdb on the 5' RACE reads, gives a single entry per CDR3 protein. This table holds 7,000 to 9,000 distinct CDR3 sequences, around 53% found once. The CDR3 has 13 amino acids. Trimming left V 1 base short and J 0 bases short, with 7 bases between. Germline lookup yields CDR1 GTSNPN and CDR2 SVGIG (reference sequence). Study outcomes and limitations: Tumor Tregs overlapped most with tumor, then blood, naive CD4+ cells.

The specimen sequenced was Tregs sorted from a lymph node. The chain couples TRBV30 to TRBJ2-7; D remains unclear. The TCR sequence derives from a female donor with breast cancer. The CDR3 DNA sequence: TGTGCCTGGAGTGGGCCTAGCTCCTACGAGCAGTACGTC. It codes for CAWSGPSSYEQYV.